This T cell receptor beta chain emerged from a study of T cells in Graves' hyperthyroidism and ophthalmopathy. Study-wide context: At initial diagnosis, before any treatment had begun, peripheral blood was obtained.

This clonotype showed up many times. What it recognizes is unknown. From RNA transcripts, TCR beta CDR3 regions were amplified. HTBI primers drove first-round RT-PCR of the TCR CDR3. TCRdb passed the multiplex PCR reads through MiXCR, listing each CDR3 protein once. The sample carries a few hundred thousand distinct CDR3 sequences, approximately 17% recorded once. Findings and caveats of the study: Most clonotypes expanded in the thyroid (above 0.001) were also present in blood.

Around 10 ml fresh peripheral blood yielded the PBMCs. Losses at the gene ends were 4 bases for V and 9 bases for J; bases not matched to a gene: 16. Germline assignment: CDR1 SGHAT and CDR2 FQNNGV. The CDR3 is 17 residues long. The source is a woman between 18 and 30 years old with Graves' ophthalmopathy. The genes are TRBV11-2 and TRBJ2-1; the match to TRBD1 covers 9 bases. The sample was blood. The CDR3 region is CASSSLTGTGFLGEQFF. The CDR3 bases are TGTGCCAGCAGCTCCCTGACCGGGACAGGGTTTTTGGGTGAGCAGTTCTTC. Looking up the rest from reference TRBV11-2 and TRBJ2-1 gives the full variable domain: EAGVAQSPRYKIIEKRQSVAFWCNPISGHATLYWYQQILGQGPKLLIQFQNNGVVDDSQLPKDRFSAERLKGVDSTLKIQPAKLEDSAVYLCASSSLTGTGFLGEQFFGPGTRLTVL.